Given below is one T cell receptor (beta chain) in context. There is no known antigen for this receptor. No qualities accompany the bases; no much larger clone lies one base away. These data belong to a study of response to subunit inactivated influenza vaccine (dated by TCRdb to 2016 to 2019). For the study in its entirety: Deep quantitative T cell receptor repertoire profiling was used in the study to track responses to a trivalent subunit inactivated influenza vaccine. Here is what the overall study found, with its caveats: The authors proposed that each seasonal influenza vaccination may bring in only a limited number of new T cells.

The germline V gene yields SGHDT for CDR1 and YYEEEE for CDR2. V loses 2 bases, J loses 9 bases, and the germline ends lie 15 bases apart. There are 14 amino acids in the CDR3, from cysteine to phenylalanine inclusive. Kept here is only the CDR3 DNA, which spans 42 bases and is read in frame from base 1. Libraries were prepared through RT-PCR. Sequencing was performed on an Illumina HiSeq 2500. In-frame beta chains were kept once TCRdb had trimmed the public reads at Q25 with fastp and called clones with MiXCR. Each entry is one CDR3 protein sequence, shown with its most common DNA and genes. A total of 200,000 to 250,000 distinct CDR3 sequences appear in this sample, 10% to 15% of them only once. The top ten clones comprise about 8% of the sample.

This chain is built from TRBV5-6 and TRBJ1-5; 5 matching bases give a weak D call of TRBD1. Specimen: non-naive T cells sorted from PBMCs, collected roughly 15 days before vaccination. The cell subset or site label here, explained by the study, means: memory T cell fraction. The receptor's source is a man over 45 who received an inactivated influenza vaccine. Donor details come from another sample of the same person, matched by shared clones. The CDR3 reads CASSLRGTQRPQHF. The DNA sequence is given as TGTGCCAGCAGCTTACGAGGGACCCAGAGGCCCCAGCATTTT.